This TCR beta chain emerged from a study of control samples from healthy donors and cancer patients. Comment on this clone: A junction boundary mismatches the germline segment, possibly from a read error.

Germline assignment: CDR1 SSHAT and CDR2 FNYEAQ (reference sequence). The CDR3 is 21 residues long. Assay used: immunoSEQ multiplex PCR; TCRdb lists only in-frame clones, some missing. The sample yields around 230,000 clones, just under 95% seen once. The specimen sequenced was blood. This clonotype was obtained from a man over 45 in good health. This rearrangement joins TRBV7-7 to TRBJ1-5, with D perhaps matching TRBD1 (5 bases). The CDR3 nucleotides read TGTGCTAGCAGCCTTAAAGGGAGGAGGGGCAGTGCCTCTACTGGCAATCAGCCCCAGCATTTT. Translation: CASSLKGRRGSASTGNQPQHF. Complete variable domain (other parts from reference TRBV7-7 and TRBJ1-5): GAGVSQSPRYKVTKRGQDVTLRCDPISSHATLYWYQQALGQGPEFLTYFNYEAQPDKSGLPSDRFSAERPEGSISTLTIQRTEQRDSAMYRCASSLKGRRGSASTGNQPQHFGDGTRLSIL.